This entry features one T cell receptor beta chain sequence. Its cognate antigen is unknown. The data stem from a study of graft-versus-host responses after intestinal transplantation. Whole-study context: Recipients received multivisceral, liver-intestinal, or isolated intestinal transplants.

In germline, CDR1 is SQVTM, CDR2 ANQGSEA. The V gene end was trimmed by 6 bases and the J gene end by 7 bases; junction bases not matched to a gene: 6. This CDR3 spans 12 amino acids. Method: immunoSEQ multiplex PCR; TCRdb's copy keeps in-frame clones and lacks some. The sample includes 80,000 to 90,000 clones, about nine tenths of them seen just once. The chain joins TRBV29-1 to TRBJ1-2, with 9 bases lining up with TRBD1. This clonotype was sampled from a human donor who received an intestinal transplant. Here the sequenced sample was unstimulated CD4+ T cells sorted from spleen or lymph node cells, taken before intestinal transplant. CDR3 nucleotide sequence: TGCAGCGTAGAAACAGGGGGCTCTGGCTACACCTTC. It codes for CSVETGGSGYTF.